This TCR beta chain was captured in a study of T cell responses to AZD1222 COVID-19 vaccine. The data were produced by immunoSEQ multiplex PCR, yet TCRdb's version contains in-frame clones alone and is incomplete. The table includes around 170,000 clones, approximately 91% detected once. The CDR3 is made up of 14 amino acids. V lost 3 bases, J lost 7 bases, and 14 bases lay in between. Germline CDR1 reads MNHEY; CDR2 reads SVGAGI. This specimen was peripheral blood, taken on day 0 of AZD1222 vaccination. The sequence was collected from an adult in good health. J is TRBJ2-3 and V is TRBV6-5; perhaps TRBD2 as D (5 bases). CDR3 coding DNA: TGTGCCAGCAGTTATGATGGGAGCAGAAATACGCAGTATTTT. It yields the protein CASSYDGSRNTQYF.